The T cell receptor (beta chain) described here comes from a study of OX40 agonist ivuxolimab in advanced cancers. Autoimmune disease history or systemic immunosuppression meant exclusion. Details on this clone: The antigen remains undetermined. The sample carries other DNA sequences with the same CDR3.

Measured with immunoSEQ multiplex PCR; TCRdb has only the in-frame clones, and not every one. This table holds about 70,000 clones, 80% to 90% found once. General study points: Partial responders treated at 0.1-3.0 mg/kg exhibited clonal expansion among the lowest measured. More expanded clones were found, on average, in CD8+ than in CD4+ T cells.

V gave up 4 bases and J gave up 6 bases, with 19 bases separating them. Germline CDR1 is SGHAT and CDR2 is FQNNGV. The CDR3 length is 15 residues. The chain has TRBV11-2 and TRBJ2-7, with D unclear. This material consisted of CD4+ or CD8+ T cells sorted from blood, taken in a trial of the OX40 agonist ivuxolimab. The clonotype comes from an adult with an advanced solid tumor such as melanoma, head and neck, liver or kidney cancer. In DNA form, the CDR3 reads TGTGCCAGCAGCTCTTCTCGATGGGGTCGCGGCGAGCAGTACTTC. Translated, it gives CASSSSRWGRGEQYF.